This section outlines one TCR beta chain sequence together with its context. The antigen remains unidentified. Trimming stripped 6 bases from V and 5 bases from J, with 13 bases between. CDR3 length equals 13 residues. The germline V gene has CDR1 SGHTA and CDR2 FQGNSA. The sample comes from a study of shared clonotypes between healthy human individuals. Findings and caveats of the study: It was the few donors that limited the genetic and exposure-history diversity represented.

Assay execution took place at the deep level. Some clones are missing from TCRdb's copy, which holds only in-frame ones; the method was immunoSEQ multiplex PCR. The data contain about 670,000 clones, around 72% of them seen just once; the ten biggest clones take up approximately 1.8%. Sequencing was carried out using memory CD4+ T cells sorted from blood. Subset here: CD45RA-negative fraction. The chain carries TRBV7-2 and TRBJ2-5; tentatively, D is TRBD2 (6 bases). The sequence derives from a woman younger than 45 in good health. CDR3 region: CASRRTIYETQYF. CDR3 nucleotides: TGTGCCAGCAGAAGGACTATCTACGAGACCCAGTACTTC.